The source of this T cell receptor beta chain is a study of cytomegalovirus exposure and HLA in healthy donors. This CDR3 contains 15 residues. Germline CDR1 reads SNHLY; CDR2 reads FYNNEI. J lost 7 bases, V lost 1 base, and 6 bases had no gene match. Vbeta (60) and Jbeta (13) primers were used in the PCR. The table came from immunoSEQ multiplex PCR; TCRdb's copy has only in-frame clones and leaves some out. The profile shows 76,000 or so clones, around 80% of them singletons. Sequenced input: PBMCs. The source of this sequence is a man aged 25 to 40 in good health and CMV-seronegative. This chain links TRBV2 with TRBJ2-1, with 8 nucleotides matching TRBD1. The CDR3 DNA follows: TGTGCCAGCAGTGAAGATTACAGGGGGACGAATGAGCAGTTCTTC. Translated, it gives CASSEDYRGTNEQFF.